These 23 T cell receptor beta chains originate from one sample sequenced in a study of CD8 T cells in ankylosing spondylitis. Study results and caveats: Seemingly characteristic of ankylosing spondylitis blood was a TCR beta motif consisting of several highly homologous variants.

No antigens are known for them. TCRdb fed the 5' RACE reads into MiXCR, producing one record per CDR3 protein. The sample records about 480,000 distinct CDR3 sequences, 17% being singletons. Sequencing was performed on blood, either unsorted or a sorted T cell fraction (not recorded which). The receptors derive from a male donor with ankylosing spondylitis.

V and J are TRBV6-6 and TRBJ2-7, with D possibly TRBD1 on 6 matching bases. The CDR3 runs 13 residues. Per the germline V gene, CDR1 is MNHNY and CDR2 is SVGAGI (reference sequence). Trimming pared 5 bases from V and 2 bases from J, leaving 10 bases between. In nucleotides, the CDR3 is TGTGCCAGCAGTAGGGGGTTTCCCTACGAGCAGTACTTC. Its protein is CASSRGFPYEQYF.

The gene calls are TRBV2 and TRBJ1-5; D uncertain. The germline gives CDR1 SNHLY, CDR2 FYNNEI. The CDR3 spans 14 residues. Trimming took off 6 bases at V and 1 base at J, with 10 bases between the two ends. CDR3 sequence: CASSPSKSNQPQHF. The CDR3 DNA sequence: TGTGCCAGCAGCCCCTCTAAGAGCAATCAGCCCCAGCATTTT. The full variable domain, rest sourced from reference TRBV2 and TRBJ1-5, is EPEVTQTPSHQVTQMGQEVILRCVPISNHLYFYWYRQILGQKVEFLVSFYNNEISEKSEIFDDQFSVERPDGSNFTLKIRSTKLEDSAMYFCASSPSKSNQPQHFGDGTRLSIL.

Here the CDR3 reads CASSLSWEAGTGELFF. CDR3 DNA sequence: TGTGCCAGCAGTTTGAGTTGGGAGGCCGGGACCGGGGAGCTGTTTTTT. The gene calls are TRBV12-3 or TRBV12-4 and TRBJ2-2; D possibly corresponds to TRBD2 (6 bases). This CDR3 spans 16 amino acids. V lost 3 bases, J lost 5 bases, and 16 bases lay in between.

The sample holds many counts of this clonotype. This chain joins TRBV5-5 and TRBJ2-3, with 12 bases that match TRBD2. This CDR3 spans 17 amino acids. V shed 4 bases, J shed 3 bases, and the junction held 9 bases outside the gene matches. Germline V gene sequence: CDR1 SGHKS, CDR2 YYEKEE (reference sequence). CDR3 protein: CASSQRTSGIGTDTQYF. CDR3 sequence (DNA): TGTGCCAGCAGCCAGAGGACTAGCGGGATTGGAACAGATACGCAGTATTTT. The variable domain in full, with the rest retrieved from reference TRBV5-5 and TRBJ2-3, is DAGVTQSPTHLIKTRGQQVTLRCSPISGHKSVSWYQQVLGQGPQFIFQYYEKEERGRGNFPDRFSARQFPNYSSELNVNALLLGDSALYLCASSQRTSGIGTDTQYFGPGTRLTVL.

This clonotype was counted many times. V usage is TRBV6-1 and J usage is TRBJ2-3, with no clear D. CDR1 and CDR2 from the germline V gene are MNHNS and SASEGT. Trimming shortened V by 1 base and J by 2 bases, and 7 bases separated the two germline ends. This CDR3 spans 14 amino acids. The CDR3 spells CASSEDPNTDTQYF. CDR3 nucleotides: TGTGCCAGCAGTGAAGATCCAAACACAGATACGCAGTATTTT.

The chain couples TRBV2 to TRBJ1-5; TRBD1 matches at 7 bases. With 9 bases clipped from V and 4 bases from J, the junction kept 9 bases outside the gene matches. Germline V gene lookup returns CDR1 SNHLY and CDR2 FYNNEI. This CDR3 is built from 14 residues. As DNA, the CDR3 is TGTGCCAGTCGCCCGGGACAGAGAAATCAGCCCCAGCATTTT. Translating gives CASRPGQRNQPQHF.

This clonotype has just a few counts. The gene calls are TRBV20-1 and TRBJ2-4; D possibly matches TRBD1 or TRBD2 (6 bases each). CDR3 length equals 15 residues. Per the germline V gene, CDR1 is DFQATT and CDR2 is SNEGSKA (reference sequence). Trimming pared 6 bases from V and 1 base from J, leaving 16 bases between. CDR3 region: CSARGQPEAKNIQYF. CDR3 coding DNA: TGCAGTGCCCGGGGGCAACCTGAGGCCAAAAACATTCAGTACTTC.

This clonotype was picked up a small number of times. CDR3 residues: CSAIRSLSGELFF. For the CDR3, the DNA is TGCAGTGCTATAAGGAGTCTATCCGGGGAGCTGTTTTTT. The rearrangement uses TRBV20-1 and TRBJ2-2; D gene uncertain. CDR3 size: 13 residues. Trimming took 4 bases from V and 6 from J, leaving 12 bases between them. The V gene's germline CDR1 is DFQATT and CDR2 SNEGSKA (reference sequence).

This clonotype was seen a handful of times. The chain uses TRBV11-2 and TRBJ1-1; D unclear. Germline CDR1 and CDR2: SGHAT and FQNNGV. The V gene lost 6 bases and the J gene lost 0 bases, with 5 bases spanning the gap. The length of the CDR3 is 12 residues. CDR3 DNA sequence: TGTGCCAGCAGATCGCTGAACACTGAAGCTTTCTTT. Residues: CASRSLNTEAFF.

The rearrangement uses TRBV6-1 and TRBJ1-5, with a possible D match to TRBD1 (6 bases). The germline V and J ends were trimmed by 7 bases and 6 bases, with 16 bases remaining between them. The CDR3 covers 14 residues. Germline CDR1 and CDR2: MNHNS and SASEGT. The CDR3: CASTLATGIQPQHF. The DNA of the CDR3 is TGTGCCAGCACTCTCGCAACAGGGATTCAGCCCCAGCATTTT.

This clonotype was observed a handful of times. CDR3 sequence: CASRPTGPMNYGYTF. The CDR3 DNA reads as TGTGCCAGCAGGCCGACGGGGCCCATGAACTATGGCTACACCTTC. This sequence joins TRBV27 and TRBJ1-2, with D possibly matching TRBD1 (5 bases). Germline CDR1 MNHEY, CDR2 SMNVEV (reference sequence). CDR3 size: 15 residues. Trimming removed 6 bases from V and 2 bases from J, with 16 bases in between.

The J gene is TRBJ1-6, the V gene TRBV11-2; no clear D gene. Trimming removed 5 bases at V and 7 bases at J, with 9 bases between. Germline V gene sequence: CDR1 SGHAT, CDR2 FQNNGV. The CDR3 spans 13 residues. The CDR3 DNA sequence: TGTGCCAGCAGCGTTCGGGAAAATTCACCCCTCCACTTT. As protein: CASSVRENSPLHF.

This clonotype has just a few counts. The rearrangement links TRBV5-1 to TRBJ2-7; D might be TRBD2 (5 bases). V was pared by 4 bases and J by 6 bases, with 20 bases between. There are 15 residues in the CDR3. Germline V lookup: CDR1 SGHRS, CDR2 YFSETQ. The chain's CDR3 is CASSAGNPKLAEQYF. The CDR3 coding sequence is TGCGCCAGCAGCGCCGGGAATCCCAAGCTGGCCGAGCAGTACTTC. Drawing the rest from reference TRBV5-1 and TRBJ2-7, the complete variable domain is KAGVTQTPRYLIKTRGQQVTLSCSPISGHRSVSWYQQTPGQGLQFLFEYFSETQRNKGNFPGRFSGRQFSNSRSEMNVSTLELGDSALYLCASSAGNPKLAEQYFGPGTRLTVT.

In this sample, this clonotype turned up a few times. The chain has TRBV20-1 and TRBJ2-3; no clear D gene. CDR1 and CDR2 (germline): DFQATT, SNEGSKA (reference sequence). The CDR3 loop spans 12 amino acids. V lost 1 base and J lost 2, with 4 bases in between. CDR3 in DNA: TGCAGTGCTAGAGTGGCCACAGATACGCAGTATTTT. Protein: CSARVATDTQYF.

The chain has TRBV20-1 and TRBJ1-1, with 9 bases matching TRBD1. Losses at the gene ends were 0 bases for V and 4 bases for J; bases not matched to a gene: 6. The germline V gene encodes CDR1 DFQATT and CDR2 SNEGSKA (reference sequence). The CDR3 loop spans 15 amino acids. The CDR3 protein is CSAREQGARGTEAFF. As DNA, the CDR3 is TGCAGTGCTAGAGAACAGGGGGCGCGGGGCACTGAAGCTTTCTTT.

There are many counts of this clonotype. This rearrangement joins TRBV4-2 to TRBJ1-3; the D gene is possibly TRBD1 (6 bases). Trimming stripped 0 bases from V and 0 bases from J, with 12 bases between. In germline, CDR1 is LGHNA, CDR2 YNFKEQ. CDR3 length: 17 amino acids. CDR3: CASSQDLTGFSGNTIYF. In nucleotides, the CDR3 is TGTGCCAGCAGCCAAGATCTCACAGGGTTCTCTGGAAACACCATATATTTT.

This clonotype was observed a few times. The chain joins TRBV5-4 to TRBJ2-1; D call uncertain. Germline V CDR1 and CDR2: SGHNT, YYREEE (reference sequence). The CDR3 consists of 15 residues. Trimming took 0 bases from V and 5 from J, leaving 12 bases between them. CDR3 in amino acids: CASSLELLPNNEQFF. In DNA form, the CDR3 reads TGTGCCAGCAGCTTGGAGTTGTTGCCCAACAATGAGCAGTTCTTC.

This clonotype was seen a few times. The chain uses TRBV11-2 and TRBJ2-5, with no clear D. With 1 base removed from V and 4 bases from J, the gap between germline ends came to 7 bases. The CDR3 spans 13 residues. Germline CDR1 reads SGHAT; CDR2 reads FQNNGV. The CDR3 sequence is CASSLVLGETQYF. The CDR3 DNA follows: TGTGCCAGCAGCTTAGTCTTGGGAGAGACCCAGTACTTC.

This clonotype has a single count. The CDR3 sequence: CASSDGFGGTDTQYF. The CDR3 nucleotides read TGTGCCAGCAGTGACGGCTTTGGGGGGACAGATACGCAGTATTTT. The V gene is TRBV6-1, the J gene TRBJ2-3; D might be TRBD2 (6 bases). The CDR3 loop spans 15 amino acids. V lost 3 bases and J 3 bases, leaving 13 bases between the germline ends. Germline loops: CDR1 MNHNS, CDR2 SASEGT.

V gene TRBV19 combines with J gene TRBJ1-5; D uncertain. This CDR3 is 14 amino acids long. Trimming took off 3 bases at V and 7 bases at J, with 13 bases between the two ends. Germline V gene lookup returns CDR1 LNHDA and CDR2 SQIVND (reference sequence). This CDR3 is CASSIRGAKQPQHF. The CDR3 nucleotides are TGTGCCAGTAGTATCCGTGGCGCGAAGCAGCCCCAGCATTTT.

The J gene is TRBJ1-2, the V gene TRBV29-1; the D is unclear. Germline V gene lookup returns CDR1 SQVTM and CDR2 ANQGSEA. The CDR3 is made up of 12 amino acids. Trimming stripped 4 bases from V and 0 bases from J, with 6 bases between. In DNA, the CDR3 is TGCAGCGTTGTTGGGACTAACTATGGCTACACCTTC. This encodes CSVVGTNYGYTF. The entire variable domain, with the rest obtained from reference TRBV29-1 and TRBJ1-2, is as follows: SAVISQKPSRDICQRGTSLTIQCQVDSQVTMMFWYRQQPGQSLTLIATANQGSEATYESGFVIDKFPISRPNLTFSTLTVSNMSPEDSSIYLCSVVGTNYGYTFGSGTRLTVV.

V and J are TRBV20-1 and TRBJ2-3; the match to TRBD1 covers 10 bases. This CDR3 is 15 amino acids long. Germline V gene data show CDR1 as DFQATT and CDR2 as SNEGSKA (reference sequence). V lost 6 bases to trimming and J lost 2 bases; unmatched junction nucleotides: 8. In nucleotides, the CDR3 is TGCAGTGCCCTACCGGGACAGGGGTCCACAGATACGCAGTATTTT. Its protein is CSALPGQGSTDTQYF.

This clonotype has a count of ten or more. This chain joins TRBV7-2 and TRBJ1-2; D call uncertain. Germline V lookup: CDR1 SGHTA, CDR2 FQGNSA. The V end was cut by 5 bases, the J end by 4 bases, with 20 bases between. CDR3 length: 16 residues. The CDR3 DNA is TGTGCCAGCAGCCCACATTCCTCGGAGGCCCCCTATGGCTACACCTTC. Translating gives CASSPHSSEAPYGYTF.